Presented here are 10 T cell receptor beta chains from one specimen sequenced in a study of blood T cell repertoires in COVID-19. The repertoire was sequenced with immunoSEQ multiplex PCR; TCRdb's copy has only in-frame clones and lacks some. The sample shows about 140,000 clones, about 80% of them seen only once. Sequenced input: peripheral blood. Receptors originate from a human donor in a cohort sampled during active COVID-19.

This clone appeared once. J is TRBJ2-7 and V is TRBV12-3 or TRBV12-4, with TRBD2 matching over 8 bases. There are 13 residues in the CDR3. V was pared by 6 bases and J by 2 bases, with 3 bases of the junction left unmatched. CDR3 sequence: CASRGLVTYEQYF. The CDR3, as DNA: TGTGCCAGCAGGGGACTAGTCACCTACGAGCAGTACTTC.

The rearrangement uses TRBV19 and TRBJ1-2; 9 bases line up with TRBD1. This CDR3 has 14 residues. V shed 8 bases, J shed 6 bases, and the junction held 10 bases outside the gene matches. Germline CDR1 and CDR2: LNHDA and SQIVND (reference sequence). CDR3 DNA sequence: TGTGCCAGTCGCCCAACAGGGGGCGCGCATGGCTACACCTTC. Its protein product is CASRPTGGAHGYTF.

V is TRBV18 and J is TRBJ2-1, with 8 bases fitting TRBD1. The germline V gene has CDR1 KGHSH and CDR2 LQKENI. Losses at the gene ends were 6 bases for V and 2 bases for J; bases not matched to a gene: 6. This CDR3 is built from 15 residues. CDR3 sequence reads: CASSLRQGPYNEQFF. Here the CDR3 DNA reads TGTGCCAGCTCGCTCAGACAGGGGCCCTACAATGAGCAGTTCTTC.

This clone was recorded a few times. The chain employs TRBV6-5 and TRBJ1-1; TRBD1 agrees at 9 bases. CDR3 length: 15 amino acids. The junction had 14 bases not matched to a gene; V was cut back by 4 bases and J by 11 bases. Germline V gene lookup returns CDR1 MNHEY and CDR2 SVGAGI. The CDR3 reads CASSSQGALRFLAFF. The DNA for the CDR3 is TGTGCCAGCAGTTCACAGGGGGCCCTCCGATTCTTGGCTTTCTTT.

This clone was recorded only once. This chain uses TRBV5-6 with TRBJ2-3; TRBD1 matches 10 bases. This CDR3 contains 16 residues. Per the germline V gene, CDR1 is SGHDT and CDR2 is YYEEEE. Unmatched junction bases numbered 11, after V lost 4 bases and J lost 6 bases. CDR3 DNA: TGTGCCAGCAGCACGGACAGGGGGTACTTACTGGATACGCAGTATTTT. The encoded protein is CASSTDRGYLLDTQYF. The full variable domain, with the rest looked up from reference TRBV5-6 and TRBJ2-3, is DAGVTQSPTHLIKTRGQQVTLRCSPKSGHDTVSWYQQALGQGPQFIFQYYEEEERQRGNFPDRFSGHQFPNYSSELNVNALLLGDSALYLCASSTDRGYLLDTQYFGPGTRLTVL.

Details on this clone: Within the sample, other DNA sequences also encode this same CDR3. J is TRBJ1-5 and V is TRBV6-5, with D hard to call. The CDR3 has 12 residues. The V gene's germline CDR1 is MNHEY and CDR2 SVGAGI. V lost 5 bases and J 3 bases, leaving 5 bases between the germline ends. The CDR3 nucleotides are TGTGCCAGCAGTCGGGACAATCAGCCCCAGCATTTT. It specifies CASSRDNQPQHF.

The chain combines TRBV7-2 with TRBJ2-3, with 7 bases identical to TRBD1. The V gene's germline CDR1 is SGHTA and CDR2 FQGNSA. There are 15 residues in the CDR3. The trim removed 5 bases at V and 3 bases at J, leaving 8 bases unmatched. The CDR3 coding sequence is TGTGCCAGCAGCCTTCGACAGGGTGGGACAGATACGCAGTATTTT. Amino acids: CASSLRQGGTDTQYF.

The chain is built from TRBV25-1 and TRBJ2-3; TRBD2 matches 9 bases. This CDR3 comprises 16 residues. Germline loops: CDR1 MGHDK, CDR2 SYGVNS. V gave up 1 base and J gave up 1 base; unmatched junction bases: 3. The CDR3 nucleotides read TGTGCCAGCAGTGAATTCGCTAGCGGGGGCACAGATACGCAGTATTTT. It specifies CASSEFASGGTDTQYF.

This clone was observed a single time. The chain links TRBV9 to TRBJ1-2; D uncertain. The germline V and J ends were trimmed by 4 bases and 8 bases, with 24 bases remaining between them. This CDR3 contains 16 residues. Germline assignment: CDR1 SGDLS and CDR2 YYNGEE. For the CDR3, the DNA is TGTGCCAGCAGCCCCCCGAGGGCGGCTCCAAGCCGGGGCTACACCTTC. This gives the protein CASSPPRAAPSRGYTF.

This chain uses TRBV28 with TRBJ2-2, with TRBD2 as a possible D gene (8 bases). V shed 0 bases and J shed 2 bases, with 16 bases lying between them. CDR1 MDHEN and CDR2 SYDVKM come from the germline V gene. The CDR3 has 18 amino acids. CDR3 region: CASSLWRSGTDNTGELFF. The CDR3 region has the DNA TGTGCCAGCAGTTTATGGCGTAGCGGGACAGATAACACCGGGGAGCTGTTTTTT.